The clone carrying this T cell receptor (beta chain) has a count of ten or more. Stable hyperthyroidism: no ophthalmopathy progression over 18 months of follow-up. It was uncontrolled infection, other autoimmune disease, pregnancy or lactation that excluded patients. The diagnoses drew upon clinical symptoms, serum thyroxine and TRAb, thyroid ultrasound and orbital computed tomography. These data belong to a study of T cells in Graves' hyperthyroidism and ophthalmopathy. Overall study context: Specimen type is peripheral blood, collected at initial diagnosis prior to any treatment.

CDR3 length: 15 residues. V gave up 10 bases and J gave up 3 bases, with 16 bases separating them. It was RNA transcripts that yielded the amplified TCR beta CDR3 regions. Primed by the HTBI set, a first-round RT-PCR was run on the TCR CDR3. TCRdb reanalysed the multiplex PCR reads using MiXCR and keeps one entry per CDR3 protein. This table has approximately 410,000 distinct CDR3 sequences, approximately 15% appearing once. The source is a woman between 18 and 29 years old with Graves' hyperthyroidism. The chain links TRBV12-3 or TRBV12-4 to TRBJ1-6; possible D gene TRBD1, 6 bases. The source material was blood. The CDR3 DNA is TGTGCCACCTTACAGGGAGGAGGCTATAATTCACCCCTCCACTTT. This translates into CATLQGGGYNSPLHF.